The 2 T cell receptor beta chains in this list originate from one sample, sequenced in a study of identical twins. Each CDR3 protein gets one entry after TCRdb re-called the 5' RACE reads with MiXCR. The sample has approximately 670,000 distinct CDR3 sequences, approximately 6.1% seen once. The sequencing sample was made of naive T cells sorted from blood. These receptors were obtained from a young man in good health.

The V call is TRBV6-2 or TRBV6-3, the J call TRBJ2-7, with D possibly being TRBD2 (6 bases). Germline V lookup: CDR1 MNHEY, CDR2 SVGEGT. The V end lost 3 bases, the J end lost 2 bases, and 14 bases lay between the germline ends. The CDR3 spans 15 residues. CDR3 nucleotide sequence: TGTGCCAGCAGTTATTCCGGGGGAGGCACCTACGAGCAGTACTTC. Its protein product is CASSYSGGGTYEQYF.

This clonotype came up a few times. V gene TRBV4-2 combines with J gene TRBJ2-1; 12 positions agree with TRBD2. Germline V CDR1 and CDR2: LGHNA, YNFKEQ. J lost 1 base, V lost 1 base, and 2 bases had no gene match. This CDR3 is built from 17 residues. CDR3 coding DNA: TGTGCCAGCAGCCAAGTTGGACTAGCGGGGTCCTACAATGAGCAGTTCTTC. Amino acid sequence: CASSQVGLAGSYNEQFF.